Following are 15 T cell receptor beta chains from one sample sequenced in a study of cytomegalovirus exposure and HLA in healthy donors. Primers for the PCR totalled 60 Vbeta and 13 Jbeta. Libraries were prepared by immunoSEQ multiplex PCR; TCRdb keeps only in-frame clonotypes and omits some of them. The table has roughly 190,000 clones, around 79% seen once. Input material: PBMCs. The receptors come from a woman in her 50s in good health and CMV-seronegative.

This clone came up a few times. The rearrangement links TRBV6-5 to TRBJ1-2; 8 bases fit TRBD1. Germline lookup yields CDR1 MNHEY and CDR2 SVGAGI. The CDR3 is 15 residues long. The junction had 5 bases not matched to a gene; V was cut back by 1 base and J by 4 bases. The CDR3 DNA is TGTGCCAGCAGTTACTTGGACAGGGCCGGCTATGGCTACACCTTC. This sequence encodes CASSYLDRAGYGYTF.

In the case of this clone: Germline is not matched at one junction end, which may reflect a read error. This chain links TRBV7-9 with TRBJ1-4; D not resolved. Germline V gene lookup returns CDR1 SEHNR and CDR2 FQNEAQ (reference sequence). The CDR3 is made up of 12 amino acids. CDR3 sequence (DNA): TGTTCCAGCAGCATTGGCCTGGAAAAACTGTTTTTT. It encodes CSSSIGLEKLFF.

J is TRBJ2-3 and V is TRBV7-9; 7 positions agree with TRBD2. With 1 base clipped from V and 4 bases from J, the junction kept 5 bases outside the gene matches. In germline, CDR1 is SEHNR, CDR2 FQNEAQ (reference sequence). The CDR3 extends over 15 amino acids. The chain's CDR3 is CASSLVGGGPDTQYF. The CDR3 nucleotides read TGTGCCAGCAGCTTAGTCGGCGGGGGTCCAGATACGCAGTATTTT.

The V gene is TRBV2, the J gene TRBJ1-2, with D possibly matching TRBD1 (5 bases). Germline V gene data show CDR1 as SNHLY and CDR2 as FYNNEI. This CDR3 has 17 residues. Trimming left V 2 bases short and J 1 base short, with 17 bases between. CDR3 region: CASSERSTVAFNYGYTF. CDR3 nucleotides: TGTGCCAGCAGTGAACGTTCGACAGTCGCCTTTAACTATGGCTACACCTTC.

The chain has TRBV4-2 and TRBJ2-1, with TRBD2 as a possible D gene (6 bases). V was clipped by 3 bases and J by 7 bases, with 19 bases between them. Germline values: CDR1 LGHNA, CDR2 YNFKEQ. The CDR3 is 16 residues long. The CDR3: CASSHDLWAAGNEQFF. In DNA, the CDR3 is TGTGCCAGCAGCCACGACTTGTGGGCCGCGGGGAATGAGCAGTTCTTC.

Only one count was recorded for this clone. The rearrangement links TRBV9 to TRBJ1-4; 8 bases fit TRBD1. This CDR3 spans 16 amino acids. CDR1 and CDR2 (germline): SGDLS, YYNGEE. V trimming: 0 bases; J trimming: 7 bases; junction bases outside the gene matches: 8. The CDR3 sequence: CASSVAAGQGFEKLFF. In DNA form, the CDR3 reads TGTGCCAGCAGCGTAGCAGCCGGACAGGGTTTTGAAAAACTGTTTTTT.

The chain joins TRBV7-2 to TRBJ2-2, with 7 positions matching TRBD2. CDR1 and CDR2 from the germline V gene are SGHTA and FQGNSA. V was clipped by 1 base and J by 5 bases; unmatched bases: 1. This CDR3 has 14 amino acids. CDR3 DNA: TGTGCCAGCAGCTTAGAGGGAGGGACCGGGGAGCTGTTTTTT. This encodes CASSLEGGTGELFF.

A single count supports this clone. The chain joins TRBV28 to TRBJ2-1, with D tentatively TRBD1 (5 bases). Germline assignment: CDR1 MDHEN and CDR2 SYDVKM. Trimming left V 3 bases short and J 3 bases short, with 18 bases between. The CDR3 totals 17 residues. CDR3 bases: TGTGCCAGCAGTTTTTCCCCACAAGGGGTCTTCTACAATGAGCAGTTCTTC. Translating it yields CASSFSPQGVFYNEQFF.

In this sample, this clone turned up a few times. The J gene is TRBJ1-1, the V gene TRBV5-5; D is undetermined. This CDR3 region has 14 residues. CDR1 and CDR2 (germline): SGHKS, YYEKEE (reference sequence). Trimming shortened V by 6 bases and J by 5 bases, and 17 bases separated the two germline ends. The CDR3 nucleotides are TGTGCCAGCACTGACCCCGAGCGGAGGACTGAAGCTTTCTTT. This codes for CASTDPERRTEAFF.

CDR3 coding DNA: TGCAGCGTTGTGAAGGGTAGCGGGGCCTGGAATAGGAACACTGAAGCTTTCTTT. Amino acids: CSVVKGSGAWNRNTEAFF. V is TRBV29-1 and J is TRBJ1-1; the D gene is possibly TRBD1 (5 bases). CDR1 SQVTM and CDR2 ANQGSEA come from the germline V gene. This CDR3 has 18 amino acids. Trimming left V 4 bases short and J 1 base short, with 25 bases between.

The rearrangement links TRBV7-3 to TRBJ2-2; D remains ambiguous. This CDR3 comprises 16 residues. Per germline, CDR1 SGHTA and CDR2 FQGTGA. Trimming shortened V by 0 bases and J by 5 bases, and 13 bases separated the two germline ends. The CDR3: CASSLTSLSRTGELFF. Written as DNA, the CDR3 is TGTGCCAGCAGCTTAACTAGTCTGTCGAGAACCGGGGAGCTGTTTTTT.

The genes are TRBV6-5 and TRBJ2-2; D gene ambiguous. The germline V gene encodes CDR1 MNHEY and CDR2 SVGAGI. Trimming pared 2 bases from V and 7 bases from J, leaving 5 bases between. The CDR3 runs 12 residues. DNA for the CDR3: TGTGCCAGCAGTTACCCCGGCGGGGAGCTGTTTTTT. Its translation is CASSYPGGELFF.

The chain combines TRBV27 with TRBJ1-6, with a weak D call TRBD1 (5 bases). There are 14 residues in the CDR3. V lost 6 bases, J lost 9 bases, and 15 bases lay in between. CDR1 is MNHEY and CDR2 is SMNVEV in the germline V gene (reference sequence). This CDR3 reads CASRVWGESSPLHF. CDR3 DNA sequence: TGTGCCAGCAGGGTATGGGGGGAATCTTCACCCCTCCACTTT.

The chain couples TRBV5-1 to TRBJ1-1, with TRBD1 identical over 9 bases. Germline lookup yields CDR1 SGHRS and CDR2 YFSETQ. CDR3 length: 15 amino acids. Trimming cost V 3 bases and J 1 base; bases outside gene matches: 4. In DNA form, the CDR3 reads TGCGCCAGCAGCTCTCCGGACAGGGGGAACACTGAAGCTTTCTTT. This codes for CASSSPDRGNTEAFF.

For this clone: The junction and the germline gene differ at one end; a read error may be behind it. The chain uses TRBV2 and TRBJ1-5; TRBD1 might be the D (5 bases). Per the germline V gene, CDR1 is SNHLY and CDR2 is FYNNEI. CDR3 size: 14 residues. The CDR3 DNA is TGTGTCAGCAGCTTCGACAGTGCCAATCAGCCCCAGCATTTT. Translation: CVSSFDSANQPQHF.